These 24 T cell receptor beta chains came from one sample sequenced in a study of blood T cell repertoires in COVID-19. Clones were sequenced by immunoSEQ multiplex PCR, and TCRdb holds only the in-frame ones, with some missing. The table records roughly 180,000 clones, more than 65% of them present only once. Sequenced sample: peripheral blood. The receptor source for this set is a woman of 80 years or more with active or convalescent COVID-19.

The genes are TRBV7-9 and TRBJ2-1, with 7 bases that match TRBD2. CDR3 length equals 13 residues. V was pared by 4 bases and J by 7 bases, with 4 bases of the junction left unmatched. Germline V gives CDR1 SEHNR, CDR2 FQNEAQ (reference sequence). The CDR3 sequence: CASSSGAGNEQFF. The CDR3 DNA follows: TGTGCCAGCAGCTCTGGAGCGGGGAATGAGCAGTTCTTC.

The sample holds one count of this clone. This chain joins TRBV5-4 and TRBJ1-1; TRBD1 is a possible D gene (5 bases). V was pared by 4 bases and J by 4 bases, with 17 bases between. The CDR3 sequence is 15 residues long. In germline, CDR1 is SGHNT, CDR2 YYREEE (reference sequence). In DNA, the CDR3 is TGTGCCAGCAGCCCCGCCGGGGGGAGTGGCACTGAAGCTTTCTTT. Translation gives CASSPAGGSGTEAFF. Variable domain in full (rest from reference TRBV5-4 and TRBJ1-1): ETGVTQSPTHLIKTRGQQVTLRCSSQSGHNTVSWYQQALGQGPQFIFQYYREEENGRGNFPPRFSGLQFPNYSSELNVNALELDDSALYLCASSPAGGSGTEAFFGQGTRLTVV.

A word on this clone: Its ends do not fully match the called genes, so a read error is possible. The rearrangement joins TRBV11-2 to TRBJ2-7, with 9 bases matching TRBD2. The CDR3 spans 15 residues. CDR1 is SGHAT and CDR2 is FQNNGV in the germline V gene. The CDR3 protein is CASSLEREAAYEQYF. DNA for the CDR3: TGTGCCAGCAGTTTAGAGCGGGAGGCGGCCTACGAGCAGTACTTC.

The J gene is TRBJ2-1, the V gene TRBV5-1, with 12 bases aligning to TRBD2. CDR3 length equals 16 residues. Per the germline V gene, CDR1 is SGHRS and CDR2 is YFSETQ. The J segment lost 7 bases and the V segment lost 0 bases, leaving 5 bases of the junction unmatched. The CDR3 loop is CASSLEPSGRENEQFF. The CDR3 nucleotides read TGCGCCAGCAGCTTGGAGCCTAGCGGGAGGGAGAATGAGCAGTTCTTC. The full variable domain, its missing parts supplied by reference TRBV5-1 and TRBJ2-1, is KAGVTQTPRYLIKTRGQQVTLSCSPISGHRSVSWYQQTPGQGLQFLFEYFSETQRNKGNFPGRFSGRQFSNSRSEMNVSTLELGDSALYLCASSLEPSGRENEQFFGPGTRLTVL.

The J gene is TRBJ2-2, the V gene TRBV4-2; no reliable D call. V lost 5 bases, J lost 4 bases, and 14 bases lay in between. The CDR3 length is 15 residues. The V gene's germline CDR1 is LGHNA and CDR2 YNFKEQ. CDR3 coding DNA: TGTGCCAGCAGCTCGCGACTCCTCGGCACCGGGGAGCTGTTTTTT. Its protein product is CASSSRLLGTGELFF.

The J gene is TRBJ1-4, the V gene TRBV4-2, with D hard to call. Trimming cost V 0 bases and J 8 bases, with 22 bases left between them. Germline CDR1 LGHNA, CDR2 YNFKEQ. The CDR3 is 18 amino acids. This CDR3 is CASSQDPLLGRRDEKLFF. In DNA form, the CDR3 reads TGTGCCAGCAGCCAAGATCCCTTATTAGGGAGAAGAGACGAAAAACTGTTTTTT.

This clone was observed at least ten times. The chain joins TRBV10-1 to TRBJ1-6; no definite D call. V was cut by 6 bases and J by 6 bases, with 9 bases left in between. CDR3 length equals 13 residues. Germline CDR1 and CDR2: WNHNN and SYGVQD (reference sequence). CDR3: CASREQSNSPLHF. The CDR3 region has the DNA TGCGCCAGCAGGGAGCAGTCTAATTCACCCCTCCACTTT.

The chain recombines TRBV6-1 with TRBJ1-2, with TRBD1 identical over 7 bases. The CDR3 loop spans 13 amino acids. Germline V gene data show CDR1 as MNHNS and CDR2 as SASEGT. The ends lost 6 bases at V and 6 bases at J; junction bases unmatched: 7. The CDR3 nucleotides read TGTGCCAGCAGGCGGACAGGTGGCCATGGCTACACCTTC. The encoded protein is CASRRTGGHGYTF.

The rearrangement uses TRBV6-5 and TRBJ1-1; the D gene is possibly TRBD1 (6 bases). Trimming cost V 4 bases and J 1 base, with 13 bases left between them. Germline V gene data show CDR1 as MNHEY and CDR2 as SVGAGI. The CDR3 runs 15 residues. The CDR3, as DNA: TGTGCCAGCAGTTTCATTTGGACAGCGAACACTGAAGCTTTCTTT. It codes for CASSFIWTANTEAFF.

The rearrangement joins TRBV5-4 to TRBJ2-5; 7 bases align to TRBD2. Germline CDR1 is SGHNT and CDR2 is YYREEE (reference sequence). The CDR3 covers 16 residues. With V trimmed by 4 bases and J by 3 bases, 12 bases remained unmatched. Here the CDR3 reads CASSPGAGVGKETQYF. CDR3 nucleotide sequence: TGTGCCAGCAGCCCCGGCGCGGGGGTTGGGAAAGAGACCCAGTACTTC.

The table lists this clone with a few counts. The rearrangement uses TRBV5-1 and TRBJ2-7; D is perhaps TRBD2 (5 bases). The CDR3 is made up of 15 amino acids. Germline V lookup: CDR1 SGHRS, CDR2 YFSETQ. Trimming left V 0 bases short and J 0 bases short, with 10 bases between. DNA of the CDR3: TGCGCCAGCAGCTTGGGTGGGAGCGGCTCCTACGAGCAGTACTTC. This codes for CASSLGGSGSYEQYF.

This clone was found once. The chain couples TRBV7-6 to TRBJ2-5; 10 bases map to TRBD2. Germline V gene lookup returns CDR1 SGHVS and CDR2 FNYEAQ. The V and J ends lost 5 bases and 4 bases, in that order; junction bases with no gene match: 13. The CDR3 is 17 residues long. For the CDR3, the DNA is TGTGCCAGCAGCCCCCGAGAAGCGGGAGGGCCGTCAGAGACCCAGTACTTC. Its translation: CASSPREAGGPSETQYF. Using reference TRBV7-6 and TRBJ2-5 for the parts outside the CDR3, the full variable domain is GAGVSQSPRYKVTKRGQDVALRCDPISGHVSLYWYRQALGQGPEFLTYFNYEAQQDKSGLPNDRFSAERPEGSISTLTIQRTEQRDSAMYRCASSPREAGGPSETQYFGPGTRLLVL.

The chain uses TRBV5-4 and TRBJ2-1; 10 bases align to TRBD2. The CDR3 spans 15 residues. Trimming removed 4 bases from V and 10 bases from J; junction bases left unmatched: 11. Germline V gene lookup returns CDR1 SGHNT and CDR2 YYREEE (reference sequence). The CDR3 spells CASSPASGSLGEQFF. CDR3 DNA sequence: TGTGCCAGCAGCCCAGCTAGCGGGAGTTTAGGCGAGCAGTTCTTC.

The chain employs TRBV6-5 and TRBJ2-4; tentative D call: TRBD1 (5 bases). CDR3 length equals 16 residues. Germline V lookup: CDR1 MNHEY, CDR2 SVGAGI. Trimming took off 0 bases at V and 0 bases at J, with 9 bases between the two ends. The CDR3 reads CASSYSGRVAKNIQYF. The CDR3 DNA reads TGTGCCAGCAGTTACTCCGGCAGGGTAGCCAAAAACATTCAGTACTTC.

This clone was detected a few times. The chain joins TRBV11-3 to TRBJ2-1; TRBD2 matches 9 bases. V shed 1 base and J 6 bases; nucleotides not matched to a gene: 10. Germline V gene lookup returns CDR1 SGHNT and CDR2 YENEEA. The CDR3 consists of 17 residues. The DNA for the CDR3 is TGTGCCAGCAGCTTAGCAGATGGCGGGAGGGGGTTCAATGAGCAGTTCTTC. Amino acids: CASSLADGGRGFNEQFF.

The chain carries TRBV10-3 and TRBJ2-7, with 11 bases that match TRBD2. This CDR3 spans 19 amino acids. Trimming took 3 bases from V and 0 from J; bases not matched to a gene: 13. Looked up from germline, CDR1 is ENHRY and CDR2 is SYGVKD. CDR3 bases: TGTGCCATCAGTGACGGGACTAGCGGTCGGACCCCTAGCTCCTACGAGCAGTACTTC. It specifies CAISDGTSGRTPSSYEQYF.

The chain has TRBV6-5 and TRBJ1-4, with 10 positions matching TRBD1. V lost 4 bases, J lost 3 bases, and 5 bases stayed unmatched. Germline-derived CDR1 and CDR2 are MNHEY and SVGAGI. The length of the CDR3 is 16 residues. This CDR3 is CASSSDRGRSNEKLFF. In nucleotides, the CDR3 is TGTGCCAGCAGTTCCGACAGGGGGCGATCTAATGAAAAACTGTTTTTT.

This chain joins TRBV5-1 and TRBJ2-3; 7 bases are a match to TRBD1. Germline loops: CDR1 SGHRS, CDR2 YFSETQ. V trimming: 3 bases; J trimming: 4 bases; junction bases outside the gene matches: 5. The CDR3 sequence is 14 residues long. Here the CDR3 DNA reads TGCGCCAGCAGCTATGGACAGGCCGCAGATACGCAGTATTTT. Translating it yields CASSYGQAADTQYF.

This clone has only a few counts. The CDR3 sequence is CASSFQSGTGVQPQHF. In nucleotides, the CDR3 is TGTGCCAGCAGTTTCCAATCCGGGACAGGGGTTCAGCCCCAGCATTTT. The chain uses TRBV27 and TRBJ1-5; 10 bases match TRBD1. In germline, CDR1 is MNHEY, CDR2 SMNVEV (reference sequence). This CDR3 has 16 amino acids. V lost 3 bases to trimming and J lost 6 bases; unmatched junction nucleotides: 8.

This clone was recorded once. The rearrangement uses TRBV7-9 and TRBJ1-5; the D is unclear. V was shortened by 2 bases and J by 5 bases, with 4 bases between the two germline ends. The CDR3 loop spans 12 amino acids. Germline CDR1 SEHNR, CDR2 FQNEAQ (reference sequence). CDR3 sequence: CASSLRDQPQHF. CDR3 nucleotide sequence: TGTGCCAGCAGCTTACGGGATCAGCCCCAGCATTTT.

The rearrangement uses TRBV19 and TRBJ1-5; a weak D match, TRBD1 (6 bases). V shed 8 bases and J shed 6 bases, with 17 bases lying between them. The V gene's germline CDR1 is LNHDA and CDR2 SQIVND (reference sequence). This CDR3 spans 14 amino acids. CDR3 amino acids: CASRGGRGIQPQHF. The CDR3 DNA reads TGTGCCAGTCGGGGGGGCAGGGGAATTCAGCCCCAGCATTTT. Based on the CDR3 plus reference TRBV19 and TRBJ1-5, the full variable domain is DGGITQSPKYLFRKEGQNVTLSCEQNLNHDAMYWYRQDPGQGLRLIYYSQIVNDFQKGDIAEGYSVSREKKESFPLTVTSAQKNPTAFYLCASRGGRGIQPQHFGDGTRLSIL.

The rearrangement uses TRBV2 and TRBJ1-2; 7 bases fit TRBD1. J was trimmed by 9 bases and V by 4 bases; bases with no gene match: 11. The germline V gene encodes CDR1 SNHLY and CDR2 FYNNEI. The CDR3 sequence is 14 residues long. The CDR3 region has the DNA TGTGCCAGCAGTGCTTGGCAGGGGGACCCCCGCTACACCTTC. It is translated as CASSAWQGDPRYTF.

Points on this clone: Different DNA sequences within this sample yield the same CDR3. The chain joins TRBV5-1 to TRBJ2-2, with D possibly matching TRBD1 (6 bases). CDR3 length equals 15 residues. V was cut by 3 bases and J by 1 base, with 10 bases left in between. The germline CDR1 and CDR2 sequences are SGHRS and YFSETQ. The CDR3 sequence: CASSSSTGNTGELFF. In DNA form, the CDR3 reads TGCGCCAGCAGCTCATCGACAGGGAACACCGGGGAGCTGTTTTTT. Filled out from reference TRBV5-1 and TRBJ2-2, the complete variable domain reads KAGVTQTPRYLIKTRGQQVTLSCSPISGHRSVSWYQQTPGQGLQFLFEYFSETQRNKGNFPGRFSGRQFSNSRSEMNVSTLELGDSALYLCASSSSTGNTGELFFGEGSRLTVL.

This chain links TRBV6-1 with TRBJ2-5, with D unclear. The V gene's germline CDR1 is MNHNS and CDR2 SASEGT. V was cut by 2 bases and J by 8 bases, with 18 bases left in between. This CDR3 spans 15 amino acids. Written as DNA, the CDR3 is TGTGCCAGCAGTGAATTAACGGCCATACAGAATACCCAGTACTTC. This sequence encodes CASSELTAIQNTQYF.